Below are 20 T cell receptor beta chains sequenced from a single sample in a study of T cell responses to AZD1222 COVID-19 vaccine. The method was immunoSEQ multiplex PCR; TCRdb's version includes in-frame clones alone and lacks a portion of them. The sample consists of approximately 130,000 clones, about 93% of them appearing once. Sequencing was performed on peripheral blood, taken on day 0 of AZD1222 vaccination. These receptors all stem from an adult in good health.

The chain couples TRBV18 to TRBJ1-6; D unclear. Looked up from germline, CDR1 is KGHSH and CDR2 is LQKENI. The CDR3 spans 12 residues. The ends were cut back, 2 bases at V and 8 bases at J, with 4 bases in the middle. The CDR3 DNA reads as TGTGCCAGCTCACCAAGTGATTCACCCCTCCACTTT. This translates into CASSPSDSPLHF.

The chain carries TRBV6-5 and TRBJ1-6, with a tentative D call TRBD1 (5 bases). Trimming removed 2 bases at V and 6 bases at J, with 14 bases between. The CDR3 length is 16 residues. Germline CDR1 reads MNHEY; CDR2 reads SVGAGI. CDR3 nucleotides: TGTGCCAGCAGTTACGTCGGGGGGGTCGGTAATTCACCCCTCCACTTT. Its protein product is CASSYVGGVGNSPLHF.

The rearrangement joins TRBV7-9 to TRBJ1-4; the D is unclear. Per germline, CDR1 SEHNR and CDR2 FQNEAQ (reference sequence). The V gene lost 4 bases and the J gene lost 4 bases, with 16 bases spanning the gap. This CDR3 has 16 amino acids. This chain's CDR3 is CASSSDDTADNEKLFF. The CDR3 nucleotides read TGTGCCAGCAGCTCTGACGACACAGCGGATAATGAAAAACTGTTTTTT.

CDR3 DNA sequence: TGTGCCAGCAGGAAGGGGGGGAGATCTGGAAACACCATATATTTT. It encodes CASRKGGRSGNTIYF. This chain uses TRBV6-5 with TRBJ1-3; TRBD1 is a possible D gene (6 bases). Trimming took 6 bases from V and 1 from J, leaving 13 bases between them. The CDR3 length is 15 residues. The germline V gene encodes CDR1 MNHEY and CDR2 SVGAGI.

V and J are TRBV3-1 (or the pseudogene TRBV3-2) and TRBJ2-6; D gene ambiguous. The CDR3 is made up of 16 amino acids. Germline CDR1 LGHDT, CDR2 YNNKEL (reference sequence). The germline V and J ends were trimmed by 0 bases and 2 bases, with 8 bases remaining between them. CDR3: CASSQDRSPGANVLTF. The DNA for the CDR3 is TGTGCCAGCAGCCAAGATCGGAGCCCTGGGGCCAACGTCCTGACTTTC.

The chain uses TRBV6-5 and TRBJ2-7; TRBD2 matches at 11 bases. Trimming removed 6 bases from V and 1 base from J; junction bases left unmatched: 5. This CDR3 is built from 15 residues. The germline V gene has CDR1 MNHEY and CDR2 SVGAGI. In DNA, the CDR3 is TGTGCCAGCAGCTCACGACTAGCGGGGTCCTACGAGCAGTACTTC. This encodes CASSSRLAGSYEQYF.

The chain employs TRBV4-1 and TRBJ1-2; D is unresolved. V shed 4 bases and J shed 6 bases, with 15 bases lying between them. This CDR3 is 14 amino acids long. Germline CDR1 MGHRA, CDR2 YSYEKL. CDR3 coding DNA: TGCGCCAGCAGCCCCCCCCGGTTGGGAGATGGCTACACCTTC. Its translation is CASSPPRLGDGYTF.

This clone was detected only a few times. The chain uses TRBV7-8 and TRBJ2-5; 7 nucleotides agree with TRBD1. The CDR3 is 15 amino acids. V shed 5 bases, J shed 5 bases, and the junction held 11 bases outside the gene matches. Per germline, CDR1 SGHVS and CDR2 FQNEAQ. Here the CDR3 reads CASSPGTVEGETQYF. DNA for the CDR3: TGTGCCAGCAGCCCCGGGACAGTCGAGGGGGAGACCCAGTACTTC. The full variable domain, with the rest looked up from reference TRBV7-8 and TRBJ2-5, is GAGVSQSPRYKVAKRGQDVALRCDPISGHVSLFWYQQALGQGPEFLTYFQNEAQLDKSGLPSDRFFAERPEGSVSTLKIQRTQQEDSAVYLCASSPGTVEGETQYFGPGTRLLVL.

The chain is built from TRBV19 and TRBJ1-6; D may be TRBD1 (5 bases). This CDR3 comprises 15 residues. The germline gives CDR1 LNHDA, CDR2 SQIVND (reference sequence). Trimming removed 9 bases from V and 0 bases from J, with 12 bases in between. Written as DNA, the CDR3 is TGTGCCAGCGCGGGACTTAGCTCCTATAATTCACCCCTCCACTTT. It translates to CASAGLSSYNSPLHF.

The chain carries TRBV10-3 and TRBJ1-5, with 9 bases that match TRBD1. CDR1 is ENHRY and CDR2 is SYGVKD in the germline V gene. The CDR3 is 18 residues long. V shed 2 bases, J shed 2 bases, and the junction held 10 bases outside the gene matches. The CDR3 coding sequence is TGTGCCATCAGTGAGAGGGACAGGGAAATTTCGGGCAATCAGCCCCAGCATTTT. It codes for CAISERDREISGNQPQHF.

This sequence joins TRBV4-2 and TRBJ2-7, with 12 positions matching TRBD1. Germline V CDR1 and CDR2: LGHNA, YNFKEQ. V dropped 8 bases and J dropped 2; count of bases not matched to a gene: 7. The CDR3 is 15 amino acids. CDR3 region: CASGYRDRGPYEQYF. In nucleotides, the CDR3 is TGTGCCAGCGGCTACCGGGACAGGGGGCCCTACGAGCAGTACTTC.

V and J are TRBV30 and TRBJ1-2; D ambiguous. Trimming took off 2 bases at V and 1 base at J, with 5 bases between the two ends. This CDR3 spans 12 amino acids. Germline V gene lookup returns CDR1 GTSNPN and CDR2 SVGIG (reference sequence). CDR3 sequence: CAWSTFNYGYTF. The DNA for the CDR3 is TGTGCCTGGAGTACCTTTAACTATGGCTACACCTTC.

The chain uses TRBV4-2 and TRBJ1-3; D remains unclear. Germline-derived CDR1 and CDR2 are LGHNA and YNFKEQ. CDR3 size: 16 residues. V was cut by 2 bases and J by 1 base, with 12 bases left in between. The chain's CDR3 is CASSQKSAGSGNTIYF. DNA for the CDR3: TGTGCCAGCAGCCAAAAGTCGGCCGGATCTGGAAACACCATATATTTT.

This clone was recorded a few times. Written as DNA, the CDR3 is TGTGCCAGCAGCGTCGGACCTTTCCTACGTGAGCAGTTCTTC. This encodes CASSVGPFLREQFF. This chain uses TRBV7-2 with TRBJ2-1; no firm D call. CDR1 is SGHTA, CDR2 FQGNSA, per germline. The CDR3 is 14 residues long. With 5 bases removed from V and 9 bases from J, the gap between germline ends came to 17 bases.

The gene calls are TRBV1 and TRBJ2-5; the table gives TRBD2 as D, unverified against the DNA. TRBV1 is classified as a pseudogene. This CDR3 has 17 residues. CDR3 coding DNA: TGCACCAGCAGCCTTGGACTAGCGGGGGGGCCGTGTGAGACCCAGTACTTC. As protein: CTSSLGLAGGPCETQYF.

The V call is TRBV5-1, the J call TRBJ2-3; TRBD2 aligns across 10 bases. CDR3 length: 16 amino acids. J lost 7 bases, V lost 3 bases, and 11 bases had no gene match. CDR1 is SGHRS and CDR2 is YFSETQ in the germline V gene. CDR3 loop: CASSSGVAGGAYTQYF. The DNA for the CDR3 is TGCGCCAGCAGCTCGGGGGTAGCGGGGGGAGCATATACGCAGTATTTT.

The rearrangement links TRBV5-1 to TRBJ1-1; 8 bases are a match to TRBD1. From germline, CDR1 is SGHRS and CDR2 YFSETQ. The V segment lost 5 bases and the J segment 5 bases; nucleotides outside the gene matches: 14. The CDR3 runs 16 residues. In DNA form, the CDR3 reads TGCGCCAGCAGGGGTGTGGACAGGGCTCGAGGAACTGAAGCTTTCTTT. Translation: CASRGVDRARGTEAFF.

The chain recombines TRBV2 with TRBJ2-1; D gene unclear. Trimming stripped 1 base from V and 6 bases from J, with 7 bases between. This CDR3 is 13 amino acids long. From germline, CDR1 is SNHLY and CDR2 FYNNEI. CDR3 sequence: CASSEEAVNEQFF. As DNA, the CDR3 is TGTGCCAGCAGTGAAGAGGCCGTCAATGAGCAGTTCTTC.

The CDR3 loop is CASSYSILYEQYF. The CDR3 coding sequence is TGTGCCAGCAGTTACTCTATTCTCTACGAGCAGTACTTC. The chain combines TRBV6-6 with TRBJ2-7; no definite D call. The CDR3 sequence is 13 residues long. Germline V gene data show CDR1 as MNHNY and CDR2 as SVGAGI (reference sequence). V was clipped by 0 bases and J by 3 bases, with 6 bases between them.

In this sample, this clone turned up a few times. This chain uses TRBV12-5 with TRBJ1-1; no clear D gene. V was pared by 0 bases and J by 11 bases, with 7 bases between. CDR1 and CDR2 (germline): LGHNT, FRNRAP. This CDR3 has 11 amino acids. The CDR3 nucleotides read TGTGCTAGTGGTTTGGTACTAGCGGCTTTCTTT. This encodes CASGLVLAAFF.